This entry lists 11 T cell receptor beta chains sequenced from one sample in a study of CD8+CD57+ T cells in acquired aplastic anemia. Those patients picked for sequencing had displayed CD8+CD57+ cell expansion on flow cytometry. The use of genomic DNA as template underpinned the TCR beta VDJ and CDR3 profiling. One entry per CDR3 protein, called by TCRdb with MiXCR from the reads. The sample lists a few hundred thousand distinct CDR3 sequences, almost 50% occurring once. The sequenced sample consisted of sorted CD4+, CD8+, or CD8+CD57+ T cells (not recorded which) from PBMCs. Source of these receptors: a human donor with aplastic anemia.

This sequence joins TRBV7-9 and TRBJ2-3, with D hard to call. Trimming removed 2 bases at V and 6 bases at J, with 15 bases between. This CDR3 has 15 amino acids. Germline V CDR1 and CDR2: SEHNR, FQNEAQ (reference sequence). The CDR3 protein is CASSLQTEVADTQYF. In nucleotides, the CDR3 is TGTGCCAGCAGCTTACAGACCGAGGTCGCGGATACGCAGTATTTT.

This clonotype has ten or more counts. The chain links TRBV5-6 to TRBJ2-2; a weak D match, TRBD1 (5 bases). CDR3 length: 14 residues. Trimming cost V 4 bases and J 4 bases, with 11 bases left between them. Looked up from germline, CDR1 is SGHDT and CDR2 is YYEEEE. CDR3 in amino acids: CASSHRQTTGELFF. For the CDR3, the DNA is TGTGCCAGCAGCCATCGACAGACCACCGGGGAGCTGTTTTTT. The full variable domain, with the rest looked up from reference TRBV5-6 and TRBJ2-2, is DAGVTQSPTHLIKTRGQQVTLRCSPKSGHDTVSWYQQALGQGPQFIFQYYEEEERQRGNFPDRFSGHQFPNYSSELNVNALLLGDSALYLCASSHRQTTGELFFGEGSRLTVL.

The rearrangement uses TRBV27 and TRBJ2-7, with 7 bases matching TRBD2. CDR1 is MNHEY and CDR2 is SMNVEV in the germline V gene (reference sequence). The V and J ends lost 6 bases and 0 bases, in that order; junction bases with no gene match: 2. The CDR3 spans 13 residues. The CDR3 sequence: CASRAGNSYEQYF. The CDR3 bases are TGTGCCAGCAGAGCGGGGAACTCCTACGAGCAGTACTTC.

The chain recombines TRBV24-1 with TRBJ2-1, with a possible D match to TRBD1 (6 bases). The CDR3 length is 15 residues. The V and J ends lost 2 bases and 4 bases respectively, with 11 bases between them. The germline gives CDR1 KGHDR, CDR2 SFDVKD. CDR3 loop: CATSDSGQIYNEQFF. In DNA, the CDR3 is TGTGCCACCAGTGATTCCGGACAGATTTACAATGAGCAGTTCTTC.

This chain joins TRBV15 and TRBJ2-1; 7 bases match TRBD2. Germline CDR1 is LNHNV and CDR2 is YYDKDF (reference sequence). The CDR3 extends over 12 amino acids. Losses at the gene ends were 0 bases for V and 15 bases for J; bases not matched to a gene: 5. CDR3 region: CATSRDSGLGFF. The CDR3 DNA reads as TGTGCCACCAGCAGAGATTCAGGACTAGGGTTCTTC.

This chain joins TRBV6-5 and TRBJ2-1; 8 positions match TRBD1. The CDR3 sequence is 13 residues long. The V segment lost 7 bases and the J segment 6 bases; nucleotides outside the gene matches: 5. Germline assignment: CDR1 MNHEY and CDR2 SVGAGI. The CDR3 DNA sequence: TGTGCCAGCACCCCGGACAGGGCCAATGAGCAGTTCTTC. It is translated as CASTPDRANEQFF.

The CDR3 reads CASRDSAGNTIYF. The CDR3 region has the DNA TGTGCCAGCAGAGACAGTGCTGGAAACACCATATATTTT. V and J are TRBV7-9 and TRBJ1-3; tentatively, D is TRBD1 (5 bases). The CDR3 is made up of 13 amino acids. Germline V gives CDR1 SEHNR, CDR2 FQNEAQ (reference sequence). V lost 6 bases, J lost 2 bases, and 8 bases lay in between. Looking up the rest from reference TRBV7-9 and TRBJ1-3 gives the full variable domain: DTGVSQNPRHKITKRGQNVTFRCDPISEHNRLYWYRQTLGQGPEFLTYFQNEAQLEKSRLLSDRFSAERPKGSFSTLEIQRTEQGDSAMYLCASRDSAGNTIYFGEGSWLTVV.

The rearrangement joins TRBV2 to TRBJ2-5, with D perhaps given as TRBD1 or TRBD2 (5 bases each). V was pared by 5 bases and J by 1 base, with 8 bases between. Germline V gene lookup returns CDR1 SNHLY and CDR2 FYNNEI. This CDR3 is 13 amino acids long. The CDR3 DNA reads TGTGCCAGCAGTTGGGACGGCCAAGAGACCCAGTACTTC. Translated: CASSWDGQETQYF.

This clonotype was observed a handful of times. The missing conserved phenylalanine or tryptophan at the end of this CDR3 makes a read error likely. The rearrangement links TRBV6-5 to TRBJ1-6; weak D call: TRBD1 (5 bases). The ends were cut back, 3 bases at V and 2 bases at J, with 11 bases in the middle. The CDR3 is 16 amino acids. Germline V gene lookup returns CDR1 MNHEY and CDR2 SVGAGI. This chain's CDR3 is CASSYSQGTYNSPLHL. CDR3 sequence (DNA): TGTGCCAGCAGTTATAGTCAGGGCACCTATAATTCACCCCTCCACCTT.

This clonotype was recorded many times. The chain carries TRBV12-3 or TRBV12-4 and TRBJ1-1; D ambiguous. Between the trimmed V and J ends, which lost 2 bases and 0 bases, there was a span of 7 bases. This CDR3 comprises 14 residues. The DNA of the CDR3 is TGTGCCAGCAGTTTAAACCGAGTGAACACTGAAGCTTTCTTT. Its protein is CASSLNRVNTEAFF.

The chain couples TRBV5-8 to TRBJ2-2, with 8 positions matching TRBD2. The CDR3 runs 16 residues. The V and J ends lost 6 bases and 4 bases, in that order; junction bases with no gene match: 11. Germline lookup yields CDR1 SGHTS and CDR2 YDEGEE. Here the CDR3 reads CASTGGGPAFTGELFF. The CDR3 DNA reads TGTGCCAGCACGGGGGGGGGCCCTGCTTTCACCGGGGAGCTGTTTTTT.